Below, one T cell receptor beta chain is given with its context. What antigen it recognizes has not been identified. It has no much larger one-base neighbor in the sample; base qualities were not kept. The data were obtained in a study of immune reconstitution after stem cell transplant in scleroderma (dated 2017 in TCRdb). V lost 3 bases and J lost 0 bases; the stretch between them is 12 bases long. The germline V gene yields KGHSH for CDR1 and LQKENI for CDR2. The CDR3 runs 16 residues from the cysteine to the phenylalanine. Left in the record is the CDR3 DNA by itself, 48 bases read in frame from the first base. Receptor libraries were prepared by RT-PCR. The sequencer listed for this sample is Illumina MiSeq. In-frame beta chains were kept once TCRdb had trimmed the public reads at Q25 with fastp and called clones with MiXCR. For every CDR3 protein sequence, its rows merge into one entry that carries the most common genes and DNA. This sample is represented by about 3,600 distinct CDR3 sequences; 6.3% of them were singletons. The ten top clones hold 15% of the sample.

The chain is made from TRBV18 and TRBJ1-3; no D segment can be confidently identified. The specimen was obtained before or after autologous hematopoietic stem cell transplantation (not recorded which). The origin of this receptor is a female donor with systemic sclerosis. Donor details come from another sample of the same person, matched by shared clones. Read as DNA, the sequence is TGTGCCAGCTCACCCATAACGGTTCTCTCTGGAAACACCATATATTTT. Translation gives CASSPITVLSGNTIYF.